This passage covers 13 T cell receptor beta chains from one sample sequenced in a study of post-analysis software for immune sequencing data (dated by TCRdb to between 2014 and 2017). The sample's time point label is to be understood as: second blood draw from one MS patient after hematopoietic stem cell transplantation. The method was PCR. For sequencing, an Illumina HiSeq 2500 was employed. Unique molecular identifiers were incorporated into TCR beta cDNA libraries to reduce PCR and sequencing biases. TCRdb passed the public sequencing reads through fastp at Q25 and MiXCR, retaining productive beta sequences. Every CDR3 protein is listed once, alongside the most common genes and DNA of its rows. Present in this sample are about 160,000 distinct CDR3 sequences, 35% to 40% of which were seen just once. Approximately 30% of the sample is in the top ten clones. Sequencing used blood, obtained after autologous hematopoietic stem cell transplantation. The source of these receptors is a girl aged 5-17 years with multiple sclerosis. Donor details come from another sample of the same person, matched by shared clones.

The gene calls are TRBV24-1 and TRBJ2-7; D is perhaps TRBD2 (6 bases). The tail of the sequence fits TRBJ2-5 better, so the J call may be wrong. Germline CDR1 KGHDR, CDR2 SFDVKD. The CDR3 loop spans 13 amino acids. The CDR3 bases are TGTGCCACCACAGGGCCAGGAGGGGAGACCCAGTACTTC. Amino acid sequence: CATTGPGGETQYF.

This rearrangement joins TRBV5-1 to TRBJ2-1, with 11 nucleotides matching TRBD1. Germline V gene data show CDR1 as SGHRS and CDR2 as YFSETQ. This CDR3 is 14 amino acids long. V trimming: 7 bases; J trimming: 5 bases; junction bases outside the gene matches: 5. The CDR3 bases are TGCGCCAGCCACCGGGACAGGGGGAACAATGAGCAGTTCTTC. It specifies CASHRDRGNNEQFF.

This clonotype came up a few times. This chain joins TRBV20-1 and TRBJ2-3, with D unclear. Trimming cost V 0 bases and J 3 bases, with 7 bases left between them. The CDR3 extends over 13 amino acids. In germline, CDR1 is DFQATT, CDR2 SNEGSKA (reference sequence). For the CDR3, the DNA is TGCAGTGCTAGAGATCTAAGTACAGATACGCAGTATTTT. It is translated as CSARDLSTDTQYF.

The chain recombines TRBV6-4 with TRBJ2-7; 9 nucleotides match TRBD2. The length of the CDR3 is 19 residues. Germline CDR1 reads MRHNA; CDR2 reads SNTAGT. V lost 3 bases to trimming and J lost 1 base; unmatched junction nucleotides: 16. CDR3 bases: TGTGCCAGCAGTGAAGTTAAGGCTAGCGGGAAACCCTTTTCCTACGAGCAGTACTTC. Its protein is CASSEVKASGKPFSYEQYF.

This clonotype has at least ten counts. The V and J genes are TRBV13 and TRBJ2-5; D gene uncertain. The V end lost 2 bases, the J end lost 7 bases, and 8 bases lay between the germline ends. Germline CDR1 reads PRHDT; CDR2 reads FYEKMQ (reference sequence). The CDR3 contains 12 residues. The CDR3 protein is CASSLQRGTQYF. CDR3 nucleotides: TGTGCCAGCAGCTTACAGCGCGGGACCCAGTACTTC.

J is TRBJ1-2 and V is TRBV12-3 or TRBV12-4; D is ambiguous. This CDR3 has 12 residues. Trimming shortened V by 7 bases and J by 5 bases, and 11 bases separated the two germline ends. In nucleotides, the CDR3 is TGTGCCAGCACCCGACGAGGGTATGGCTACACCTTC. As protein: CASTRRGYGYTF.

This clonotype occurred many times. The junction departs from germline at one end; a sequencing error may be responsible. V and J are TRBV5-1 and TRBJ2-5; no firm D call. Germline values: CDR1 SGHRS, CDR2 YFSETQ. This CDR3 region has 14 residues. The CDR3 protein is CASSLVGGEETQYF. The CDR3 DNA is TGTGCCAGCAGCTTGGTAGGTGGGGAAGAGACCCAGTACTTC.

This clonotype was found a few times. The chain employs TRBV9 and TRBJ2-5; D uncertain. Matching the DNA end better, TRBJ2-7 makes the J call doubtful. Germline V CDR1 and CDR2: SGDLS, YYNGEE. The CDR3 length is 13 residues. This chain's CDR3 is CASSVGDRAEQYF. The CDR3 nucleotides read TGTGCCAGCAGCGTAGGGGATCGGGCCGAGCAGTACTTC.

The V and J genes are TRBV3-1 and TRBJ2-5; no clear D gene. The CDR3 runs 16 residues. Trimming took off 0 bases at V and 1 base at J, with 12 bases between the two ends. The germline gives CDR1 LGHDT, CDR2 YNNKEL (reference sequence). DNA for the CDR3: TGTGCCAGCAGCCAAGATCTTGGCGGAGCCCAAGAGACCCAGTACTTC. Amino acid sequence: CASSQDLGGAQETQYF.

The table lists this clonotype with a few counts. The V gene is TRBV6-2 or TRBV6-3, the J gene TRBJ2-3; TRBD1 might be the D (5 bases). CDR1 and CDR2 (germline): MNHEY, SVGEGT. Trimming removed 8 bases from V and 5 bases from J, with 8 bases in between. This CDR3 comprises 11 residues. The CDR3 is CASAREDTQYF. In DNA form, the CDR3 reads TGTGCCAGCGCCAGGGAAGATACGCAGTATTTT.

The rearrangement joins TRBV25-1 to TRBJ1-1; unclear D gene. The V end was cut by 3 bases, the J end by 7 bases, with 9 bases between. There are 12 residues in the CDR3. Germline values: CDR1 MGHDK, CDR2 SYGVNS. The CDR3 loop is CASSDFQLEAFF. The CDR3, as DNA: TGTGCCAGCAGTGATTTTCAGCTTGAAGCTTTCTTT.

The CDR3 bases are TGCGCCAGCGGGACACATATGAACACTGAAGCTTTCTTT. Translation gives CASGTHMNTEAFF. The J gene is TRBJ1-1, the V gene TRBV5-1; tentatively, D is TRBD1 (6 bases). V lost 7 bases and J lost 0, with 10 bases in between. CDR1 SGHRS and CDR2 YFSETQ come from the germline V gene. The CDR3 is made up of 13 amino acids.

In this sample, this clonotype turned up a few times. The V and J genes are TRBV7-8 and TRBJ2-7, with 9 bases identical to TRBD1. Trimming cost V 1 base and J 6 bases; bases outside gene matches: 7. Germline CDR1 reads SGHVS; CDR2 reads FQNEAQ. This CDR3 spans 15 amino acids. CDR3 region: CASSLESDRGLEQYF. CDR3 coding DNA: TGTGCCAGCAGCTTAGAGTCGGACAGGGGCCTCGAGCAGTACTTC.